This TCR beta chain was profiled in a study of T cell responses to AZD1222 COVID-19 vaccine. About the research overall: Pooled together were second doses at about 4 or about 12 weeks. Study results and caveats: Among those given AZD1222, only 6 or 7 were seropositive at baseline. White British donors predominated, females outnumbered males, and clonal diversity was possibly underestimated. Nearly half of the spike-specific TCRs reportedly recognize variant regions that carry no mutations.

Points on this clone: The antigen is not known.

The method was immunoSEQ multiplex PCR; TCRdb's version includes in-frame clones alone and lacks a portion of them. This sample yields 120,000 or so clones, of which 70% to 90% are seen a single time; roughly 5% belongs to the top ten. Germline V gene sequence: CDR1 MNHEY, CDR2 SVGAGI. The CDR3 extends over 13 amino acids. The V segment lost 11 bases and the J segment 1 base; nucleotides outside the gene matches: 3. The rearrangement links TRBV6-5 to TRBJ2-4; 9 bases are shared with TRBD1. The sample in question was peripheral blood, obtained on day 0 of AZD1222 vaccination. This sequence was found in an adult in good health. For the CDR3, the DNA is TGTGCCTCACAGGGGGCTGCCAAAAACATTCAGTACTTC. The encoded protein is CASQGAAKNIQYF.